A single sample gave rise to the 30 T cell receptor beta chains below, sequenced in a study of blood T cell repertoires in COVID-19. Sequenced by immunoSEQ multiplex PCR; TCRdb stores in-frame clones only, minus some. Of fewer than 250,000 clones in the sample, 87% were seen once. The sequenced sample consisted of PBMCs or T cells enriched from blood (not recorded which). These receptors originate from a woman under 40 with acute COVID-19.

This chain joins TRBV5-1 and TRBJ1-1; TRBD1 is a possible D gene (5 bases). The CDR3 has 13 residues. Trimming cost V 4 bases and J 4 bases, with 11 bases left between them. Germline CDR1 reads SGHRS; CDR2 reads YFSETQ. CDR3 amino acids: CASSRGGSTEAFF. In DNA form, the CDR3 reads TGCGCCAGCAGCCGGGGGGGTAGCACTGAAGCTTTCTTT.

The chain recombines TRBV5-1 with TRBJ1-3, with TRBD1 matching over 10 bases. The CDR3 is made up of 14 amino acids. V was clipped by 4 bases and J by 7 bases; unmatched bases: 5. Looked up from germline, CDR1 is SGHRS and CDR2 is YFSETQ. The CDR3 is CASSTGQGRNTIYF. CDR3 coding DNA: TGCGCCAGCAGCACGGGACAGGGGAGGAACACCATATATTTT.

This chain links TRBV10-3 with TRBJ2-4; D is unresolved. This CDR3 has 16 amino acids. The ends were cut back, 2 bases at V and 6 bases at J, with 17 bases in the middle. Germline loops: CDR1 ENHRY, CDR2 SYGVKD. The CDR3 DNA reads TGTGCCATCAGTGAGCGGTATGGCGTGGGCATAAACATTCAGTACTTC. Protein product: CAISERYGVGINIQYF.

This clone has just one count. This rearrangement joins TRBV5-6 to TRBJ1-1; 7 bases fit TRBD1. The CDR3 runs to 15 residues. CDR1 is SGHDT and CDR2 is YYEEEE in the germline V gene. Germline trimming cut 0 bases from V and 4 bases from J; bases unmatched to any gene: 6. The CDR3 here is CASSLGAGGGTEAFF. The DNA for the CDR3 is TGTGCCAGCAGCTTGGGGGCAGGGGGAGGCACTGAAGCTTTCTTT. Full variable domain (rest looked up from reference TRBV5-6 and TRBJ1-1): DAGVTQSPTHLIKTRGQQVTLRCSPKSGHDTVSWYQQALGQGPQFIFQYYEEEERQRGNFPDRFSGHQFPNYSSELNVNALLLGDSALYLCASSLGAGGGTEAFFGQGTRLTVV.

With regard to this clone: The identical CDR3 is also encoded by other nucleotide sequences in the sample. The J gene is TRBJ2-1, the V gene TRBV7-2; TRBD2 aligns across 11 bases. After removal of 5 bases from V and 2 bases from J, the junction contained 2 bases not matched to a gene. This CDR3 has 15 amino acids. Germline V gene data show CDR1 as SGHTA and CDR2 as FQGNSA. The CDR3 spells CASSTSGGAYNEQFF. CDR3 coding DNA: TGTGCCAGCAGCACTAGCGGGGGTGCCTACAATGAGCAGTTCTTC. Looking up the rest from reference TRBV7-2 and TRBJ2-1 gives the full variable domain: GAGVSQSPSNKVTEKGKDVELRCDPISGHTALYWYRQSLGQGLEFLIYFQGNSAPDKSGLPSDRFSAERTGGSVSTLTIQRTQQEDSAVYLCASSTSGGAYNEQFFGPGTRLTVL.

The CDR3 DNA reads TGTGCCAGCAGCTTTGCTATAGAGAACACTGAAGCTTTCTTT. It translates to CASSFAIENTEAFF. The V and J genes are TRBV5-5 and TRBJ1-1; D ambiguous. Germline-derived CDR1 and CDR2 are SGHKS and YYEKEE (reference sequence). V gave up 2 bases and J gave up 1 base, with 9 bases separating them. This CDR3 comprises 14 residues. The full variable domain, rest sourced from reference TRBV5-5 and TRBJ1-1, is DAGVTQSPTHLIKTRGQQVTLRCSPISGHKSVSWYQQVLGQGPQFIFQYYEKEERGRGNFPDRFSARQFPNYSSELNVNALLLGDSALYLCASSFAIENTEAFFGQGTRLTVV.

This chain connects TRBV7-6 to TRBJ2-7, with D possibly TRBD2 on 6 matching bases. The CDR3 has 15 residues. Per the germline V gene, CDR1 is SGHVS and CDR2 is FNYEAQ. V was trimmed by 1 base and J by 3 bases, leaving 13 bases between them. CDR3 nucleotide sequence: TGTGCCAGCAGCTTAGAGGAGGGCCCCTTCTACGAGCAGTACTTC. This codes for CASSLEEGPFYEQYF. The whole variable domain, remainder taken from reference TRBV7-6 and TRBJ2-7, is GAGVSQSPRYKVTKRGQDVALRCDPISGHVSLYWYRQALGQGPEFLTYFNYEAQQDKSGLPNDRFSAERPEGSISTLTIQRTEQRDSAMYRCASSLEEGPFYEQYFGPGTRLTVT.

The chain employs TRBV7-9 and TRBJ2-2; 9 bases fit TRBD1. Germline loops: CDR1 SEHNR, CDR2 FQNEAQ (reference sequence). Trimming removed 5 bases from V and 4 bases from J; junction bases left unmatched: 5. This CDR3 has 15 residues. CDR3 sequence: CASSRTGVGTGELFF. The CDR3 DNA reads TGTGCCAGCAGCAGGACAGGGGTGGGCACCGGGGAGCTGTTTTTT.

The chain has TRBV18 and TRBJ1-1; D remains unclear. This CDR3 has 13 residues. Germline V gene sequence: CDR1 KGHSH, CDR2 LQKENI. The germline V and J ends were trimmed by 3 bases and 8 bases, with 13 bases remaining between them. In nucleotides, the CDR3 is TGTGCCAGCTCACCGTGGGGAGGAACCGAAGCTTTCTTT. Its protein is CASSPWGGTEAFF.

The CDR3 is CASSLGRQGNTIYF. The CDR3 bases are TGCGCCAGCAGCTTGGGAAGACAGGGAAACACCATATATTTT. J is TRBJ1-3 and V is TRBV5-1; D possibly corresponds to TRBD1 (5 bases). CDR1 and CDR2 (germline): SGHRS, YFSETQ. V was trimmed by 0 bases and J by 4 bases, leaving 8 bases between them. This CDR3 has 14 amino acids.

The chain couples TRBV9 to TRBJ1-2; no reliable D call. CDR3 length: 11 amino acids. The V end lost 3 bases, the J end lost 5 bases, and 5 bases lay between the germline ends. The V gene's germline CDR1 is SGDLS and CDR2 YYNGEE. For the CDR3, the DNA is TGTGCCAGCAGCGGAGCGTATGGCTACACCTTC. This translates into CASSGAYGYTF.

V usage is TRBV6-5 and J usage is TRBJ1-1, with 7 bases fitting TRBD1. V gave up 6 bases and J gave up 7 bases; unmatched junction bases: 5. Germline V CDR1 and CDR2: MNHEY, SVGAGI. The CDR3 contains 12 residues. CDR3 sequence: CASSPGTDEAFF. In nucleotides, the CDR3 is TGTGCCAGCAGCCCCGGGACAGATGAAGCTTTCTTT.

The chain carries TRBV5-1 and TRBJ1-2; no clear D. Germline V gene sequence: CDR1 SGHRS, CDR2 YFSETQ. The CDR3 is made up of 15 amino acids. The V gene lost 0 bases and the J gene lost 0 bases, with 9 bases spanning the gap. CDR3 in DNA: TGCGCCAGCAGCTTGGCACAGATAGCTAACTATGGCTACACCTTC. It encodes CASSLAQIANYGYTF.

The genes are TRBV7-9 and TRBJ1-4; D is unclear. Germline V gene lookup returns CDR1 SEHNR and CDR2 FQNEAQ (reference sequence). This CDR3 has 15 amino acids. V lost 3 bases to trimming and J lost 3 bases, with 11 bases between them. CDR3 DNA: TGTGCCAGCAGCTTCGCGGGGTACCCTAATGAAAAACTGTTTTTT. This sequence encodes CASSFAGYPNEKLFF.

The rearrangement links TRBV4-1 to TRBJ1-6; D gene unclear. The CDR3 loop spans 14 amino acids. V lost 0 bases, J lost 6 bases, and 6 bases lay in between. Germline lookup yields CDR1 MGHRA and CDR2 YSYEKL. Here the CDR3 DNA reads TGCGCCAGCAGCCAAGATACAAGTAATTCACCCCTCCACTTT. Protein: CASSQDTSNSPLHF.

This clone was seen a few times. The rearrangement joins TRBV9 to TRBJ1-2; D uncertain. Germline V gene lookup returns CDR1 SGDLS and CDR2 YYNGEE. The CDR3 consists of 15 residues. V was cut by 0 bases and J by 7 bases, with 16 bases left in between. CDR3 nucleotide sequence: TGTGCCAGCAGCGTAGCCAGAGACTCCCTTTCTGGCTACACCTTC. It encodes CASSVARDSLSGYTF.

V is TRBV5-1 and J is TRBJ1-1; 7 nucleotides line up with TRBD1. The V and J ends lost 0 bases and 5 bases, in that order; junction bases with no gene match: 4. The CDR3 is 14 residues long. Germline CDR1 SGHRS, CDR2 YFSETQ. CDR3 in amino acids: CASSLVDRATEAFF. CDR3 sequence (DNA): TGCGCCAGCAGCTTGGTCGACAGGGCTACTGAAGCTTTCTTT. The full variable domain, in which reference TRBV5-1 and TRBJ1-1 provide the parts outside the CDR3, is KAGVTQTPRYLIKTRGQQVTLSCSPISGHRSVSWYQQTPGQGLQFLFEYFSETQRNKGNFPGRFSGRQFSNSRSEMNVSTLELGDSALYLCASSLVDRATEAFFGQGTRLTVV.

In this sample, this clone turned up a few times. The chain couples TRBV10-1 to TRBJ2-1; 10 bases line up with TRBD2. This CDR3 has 13 residues. Germline CDR1 reads WNHNN; CDR2 reads SYGVQD (reference sequence). With 4 bases clipped from V and 13 bases from J, the junction kept 7 bases outside the gene matches. In DNA form, the CDR3 reads TGCGCCAGCAGTGTATTAGCGGGGGGCCTACAGTTCTTC. Translated: CASSVLAGGLQFF.

This chain connects TRBV2 to TRBJ1-5; 7 bases map to TRBD1. Germline loops: CDR1 SNHLY, CDR2 FYNNEI. This CDR3 has 16 residues. Unmatched junction bases numbered 14, after V lost 4 bases and J lost 8 bases. The CDR3 nucleotides read TGTGCCAGCAGTGCCAGCCCGACAGGGCCTAATGAGCCCCAGCATTTT. This sequence encodes CASSASPTGPNEPQHF.

The V call is TRBV27, the J call TRBJ1-4, with D possibly being TRBD1 (5 bases). This CDR3 contains 17 residues. Germline V gene lookup returns CDR1 MNHEY and CDR2 SMNVEV (reference sequence). V lost 6 bases and J lost 8, with 25 bases in between. In DNA form, the CDR3 reads TGTGCCAGCAGCTTAGGGCAGGGTTTATCCCCTGGGGAAAAACTGTTTTTT. Translated: CASSLGQGLSPGEKLFF.

Written as DNA, the CDR3 is TGTGCCAGCAGCTTAGCGGAGAAGCCCCAGCATTTT. Its translation is CASSLAEKPQHF. V is TRBV7-9 and J is TRBJ1-5; D ambiguous. Germline lookup yields CDR1 SEHNR and CDR2 FQNEAQ (reference sequence). Deletions cut 0 bases from V and 8 bases from J, with 5 bases between. The length of the CDR3 is 12 residues.

This clone is a singleton in its sample. The genes are TRBV12-3 or TRBV12-4 and TRBJ2-1; D is uncertain. V dropped 0 bases and J dropped 4 bases, with 4 bases sitting between them. CDR3 size: 13 residues. The CDR3 loop is CASSLAPYNEQFF. The CDR3 DNA is TGTGCCAGCAGTTTAGCTCCTTACAATGAGCAGTTCTTC.

The J gene is TRBJ1-5, the V gene TRBV6-2 or TRBV6-3, with 9 nucleotides matching TRBD1. V was pared by 4 bases and J by 3 bases, with 7 bases of the junction left unmatched. Per germline, CDR1 MNHEY and CDR2 SVGEGT. CDR3 length: 16 residues. The DNA of the CDR3 is TGTGCCAGCAGTTCCTGGACAGGGGAGGACAATCAGCCCCAGCATTTT. Its protein product is CASSSWTGEDNQPQHF.

This rearrangement joins TRBV27 to TRBJ1-1, with 8 bases fitting TRBD1. The CDR3 has 14 amino acids. Germline CDR1 and CDR2: MNHEY and SMNVEV (reference sequence). J gave up 2 bases and V 6 bases, and 5 bases lay outside the gene matches. CDR3 amino acids: CASSRQGPNTEAFF. The CDR3, as DNA: TGTGCCAGCAGCCGACAGGGGCCAAACACTGAAGCTTTCTTT.

The rearrangement joins TRBV7-2 to TRBJ2-3; a weak D match, TRBD1 (7 bases). Germline V gene data show CDR1 as SGHTA and CDR2 as FQGNSA. The V and J ends lost 5 bases and 1 base respectively, with 10 bases between them. The CDR3 has 14 amino acids. As DNA, the CDR3 is TGTGCCAGCAGCGGAGGGACAGGCACAGATACGCAGTATTTT. It translates to CASSGGTGTDTQYF.

The chain has TRBV6-5 and TRBJ1-1; no reliable D call. CDR1 MNHEY and CDR2 SVGAGI come from the germline V gene. CDR3 size: 12 residues. Trimming left V 11 bases short and J 3 bases short, with 13 bases between. CDR3 coding DNA: TGTGCCGCCCTAGTCTGGGACACTGAAGCTTTCTTT. The encoded protein is CAALVWDTEAFF.

This clone was detected once. The chain links TRBV4-1 to TRBJ1-5; D unclear. Trimming stripped 0 bases from V and 9 bases from J, with 9 bases between. Germline loops: CDR1 MGHRA, CDR2 YSYEKL. This CDR3 is 13 amino acids long. In DNA form, the CDR3 reads TGCGCCAGCAGCCAAGATCGCGCTCGGCCCCAGCATTTT. This translates into CASSQDRARPQHF.

V is TRBV4-1 and J is TRBJ1-5; a possible D gene is TRBD1 (6 bases). CDR1 is MGHRA, CDR2 YSYEKL, per germline. Trimming removed 0 bases from V and 5 bases from J, with 23 bases in between. CDR3 length equals 19 residues. The CDR3 sequence is CASSQDLTRGRRTHQPQHF. The CDR3 DNA follows: TGCGCCAGCAGCCAAGATCTTACCAGGGGAAGGAGGACTCATCAGCCCCAGCATTTT.

This clone was seen a few times. The rearrangement links TRBV29-1 to TRBJ1-3, with D maybe TRBD1 (6 bases). The CDR3 is made up of 17 amino acids. Trimming left V 0 bases short and J 0 bases short, with 15 bases between. Per the germline V gene, CDR1 is SQVTM and CDR2 is ANQGSEA. This CDR3 reads CSVEDMGASYSGNTIYF. The DNA for the CDR3 is TGCAGCGTTGAAGATATGGGGGCCTCTTACTCTGGAAACACCATATATTTT.

The chain carries TRBV5-1 and TRBJ2-5; TRBD2 aligns across 10 bases. The CDR3 is 15 residues long. V was pared by 2 bases and J by 2 bases, with 3 bases of the junction left unmatched. The germline CDR1 and CDR2 sequences are SGHRS and YFSETQ. DNA for the CDR3: TGCGCCAGCAGCTTCCTAGCGGGGGCACAAGAGACCCAGTACTTC. Protein product: CASSFLAGAQETQYF.